Below, one T cell receptor (beta chain) is given with its context. What antigen it recognizes has not been identified. No base qualities exist here, and no much larger clone lies one base off it. Genomic DNA was extracted from sorted cells for sequencing of the TCRbeta CDR3 region. The immunoSEQ Assay was used for sequencing of TCRbeta CDR3 regions. TCRdb holds this immuneACCESS table with in-frame rearrangements only. Some clones are missing; in checked studies, unresolved V genes explain under half, and the rest has no known cause. The sample records 20,000 to 25,000 clones, around nine tenths of which are singletons. Roughly 60% of the sample goes to the ten largest clones. This entry comes from a study of OX40 agonist ivuxolimab in advanced cancers. Notes on the research overall: Ivuxolimab, which targeted the costimulatory receptor OX40 (CD134), was an agonistic, fully human IgG2 monoclonal antibody. Intravenous ivuxolimab was administered to patients every 2 weeks at six dose levels: 0.01, 0.1, 0.3, 1.5, 3 and 10 mg/kg. Of the approximately 50 dose-escalation patients, hepatocellular carcinoma was present in approximately 20, melanoma in around 15, renal cell carcinoma in 9 and head and neck cancer in 9. In the dose-escalation cohort, approximately 83% of patients were male, and the mean age was roughly 60 years with a range of about 23 to 79. Patients were allowed to have had prior anti-PD-1, anti-PD-L1 or anti-CTLA-4 therapy, and approximately 41% of the dose-escalation patients had previously received checkpoint inhibitors. Partial responses were achieved by three dose-escalation patients, of whom one had hepatocellular carcinoma and two had cutaneous melanoma. The purpose of peripheral TCRbeta sequencing was to test whether ivuxolimab changed TCR sequence diversity and led to clonal T-cell expansion. The monotherapy dose-escalation portion (N ≈ 50 patients) of the phase I ivuxolimab trial is reported in the paper. What the authors observed across the whole study: Partial responders in the 0.1-3.0 mg/kg groups had among the lowest normalized peripheral clonal expansion, especially among CD8+ T cells. At doses from 0.1 to 3.0 mg/kg, clonal expansion was seen in both CD4+ and CD8+ blood T cells between baseline and week 6. Low levels of normalized T-cell clonal expansion were also shown by some nonresponding patients. After ivuxolimab, CD8+ T cells had more expanded clones than CD4+ T cells on average. Which antigens the clonally expanded peripheral T cells were specific for was not determined.

The trial excluded patients who had a history of autoimmune disease or who were on systemic immunosuppression. In every dose cohort, peripheral blood was drawn for TCR sequencing at baseline, cycle 4 day 1, and cycle 7 day 1. Samples were obtained from an open-label, multicenter, first-in-human phase I dose-escalation trial of ivuxolimab. The trial enrolled adults with locally advanced or metastatic head and neck squamous cell, hepatocellular, melanoma or renal cell carcinoma. Before TCR sequencing, CD4+ T cells and CD8+ T cells were sorted from peripheral blood as separate populations. Specimen: CD4+ or CD8+ T cells sorted from blood, collected in a trial of the OX40 agonist ivuxolimab. The origin of this receptor is an adult with an advanced solid tumor such as melanoma, head and neck, liver or kidney cancer.

The CDR3 protein sequence reads: CASSQEAGIEAFF. In nucleotides, the sequence is TGCGCCAGCAGCCAAGAGGCCGGGATTGAAGCTTTCTTT. The chain is made from TRBV4-1 and TRBJ1-1; no D gene can be assigned with confidence. The V and J ends are trimmed by 0 bases and 7 bases, leaving 9 bases between them. CDR1 and CDR2 (MGHRA, YSYEKL) derive from the germline V gene. The cysteine opens and the phenylalanine closes a CDR3 of 13 amino acids. CDR3 DNA only is kept here, 39 bases in frame from base 1.